This TCR beta chain was identified during a study of cytomegalovirus exposure and HLA in healthy donors. About the study: The 95 to 150 validation repertoires used the same platform as the 650 to 850 first-cohort repertoires, a later analysis reported.

Some clones are missing from TCRdb's copy, which holds only in-frame ones; the method was immunoSEQ multiplex PCR. Altogether some 170,000 clones are present, 85% to 90% being singletons, with the ten largest covering over 9%. The receptor was derived from a woman under 30 in good health and CMV-seropositive. What was sequenced was PBMCs.

Written as DNA, the CDR3 is TGTGCCAGCAGCTTGGACGGGTTGGTTAACACCGGGGAGCTGTTTTTT. Translation gives CASSLDGLVNTGELFF. The genes are TRBV5-6 and TRBJ2-2; D gene unclear. The germline gives CDR1 SGHDT, CDR2 YYEEEE. V shed 0 bases and J shed 2 bases, with 11 bases lying between them. The CDR3 is 16 residues long.